A selection of T cell receptor beta chains follows, all from one sample in a study of blood T cell repertoires in COVID-19. Data came from immunoSEQ multiplex PCR; TCRdb stores just in-frame clones and leaves some out. The sample has about 120,000 clones, roughly 90% seen once. The source material was peripheral blood. These receptors were taken from a man aged 50-60 years with acute or convalescent COVID-19. The CDR3 runs from the conserved cysteine through the conserved F or W. A D gene is named only where the DNA matches it firmly. Some rows have no size entry. The others give once, few or many, or a class for an expanded clone.

clone size: NA; V gene: TRBV7-9; D gene: TRBD1; J gene: TRBJ1-6; CDR3 DNA: TGTGCCAGCAGCTTGGAGACAGGGGCCAATTCACCCCTCCACTTT; CDR3 protein: CASSLETGANSPLHF
clone size: once; V gene: TRBV18; D gene: TRBD1; J gene: TRBJ2-7; CDR3 DNA: TGTGCCAGCTCACCCCCAACGCCCGGGACAGCCCCGTACGAGCAGTACTTC; CDR3 protein: CASSPPTPGTAPYEQYF
clone size: once; V gene: TRBV5-1; D gene: TRBD1; J gene: TRBJ1-1; CDR3 DNA: TGCGCCAGCAGCTTGGACGGACAGGGGAACACTGAAGCTTTCTTT; CDR3 protein: CASSLDGQGNTEAFF
clone size: NA; V gene: TRBV3-1/TRBV3-2; D gene: NA; J gene: TRBJ2-3; CDR3 DNA: TGTGCCAGCAGCCAAGATCCGGTCGGCAGGACTGCCACAGATACGCAGTATTTT; CDR3 protein: CASSQDPVGRTATDTQYF
clone size: NA; V gene: TRBV3-1/TRBV3-2; D gene: NA; J gene: TRBJ2-7; CDR3 DNA: TGTGCCAGCAGCCAAGTGGGAGTCTCCTACGAGCAGTACTTC; CDR3 protein: CASSQVGVSYEQYF
clone size: once; V gene: TRBV18; D gene: TRBD1; J gene: TRBJ2-7; CDR3 DNA: TGTGCCAGCTCATCGACAGGGGGCGGGTACGAGCAGTACTTC; CDR3 protein: CASSSTGGGYEQYF
clone size: NA; V gene: TRBV6-6; D gene: TRBD2; J gene: TRBJ2-3; CDR3 DNA: TGTGCCAGCAGAGCGGGAGGAAGCACAGATACGCAGTATTTT; CDR3 protein: CASRAGGSTDTQYF
clone size: few; V gene: TRBV9; D gene: NA; J gene: TRBJ2-3; CDR3 DNA: TGTGCCAGCAGCGTAGGTGGGAGTTTCACAGATACGCAGTATTTT; CDR3 protein: CASSVGGSFTDTQYF
clone size: NA; V gene: TRBV7-9; D gene: NA; J gene: TRBJ2-7; CDR3 DNA: TGTGCCAGCAGCACCACCACGGACAGAATCTTAGCCTACGAGCAGTACTTC; CDR3 protein: CASSTTTDRILAYEQYF
clone size: NA; V gene: TRBV4-3; D gene: TRBD1; J gene: TRBJ2-2; CDR3 DNA: TGCGCCAGCAGCCAAGCACAGACAGGGAGTACCGGGGAGCTGTTTTTT; CDR3 protein: CASSQAQTGSTGELFF
clone size: NA; V gene: TRBV5-4; D gene: TRBD2; J gene: TRBJ2-1; CDR3 DNA: TGTGCCAGCAGCTCGGGGACTAGCGGGAACAATGAGCAGTTCTTC; CDR3 protein: CASSSGTSGNNEQFF
clone size: NA; V gene: TRBV21-1; D gene: NA; J gene: TRBJ2-2; CDR3 DNA: TGTGCCAGCAGCAAAACGAGACAGGGGGCGAACACCGGGGAGCTGTTTTTT; CDR3 protein: CASSKTRQGANTGELFF
clone size: NA; V gene: TRBV29-1; D gene: TRBD1; J gene: TRBJ2-7; CDR3 DNA: TGCAGCGTTGATCGGGGACAGGGATATCCCTACGAGCAGTACTTC; CDR3 protein: CSVDRGQGYPYEQYF
clone size: once; V gene: TRBV9; D gene: NA; J gene: TRBJ2-1; CDR3 DNA: TGTGCCAGCAGCGTATCAGACAGGTACAATGAGCAGTTCTTC; CDR3 protein: CASSVSDRYNEQFF
clone size: NA; V gene: TRBV19; D gene: TRBD2; J gene: TRBJ2-3; CDR3 DNA: TGTGCCAGTAGTAAGGTAGCGGGGGTCGAGGGCACAGATACGCAGTATTTT; CDR3 protein: CASSKVAGVEGTDTQYF
clone size: NA; V gene: TRBV19; D gene: NA; J gene: TRBJ1-3; CDR3 DNA: TGTGCCAGTAGTCCAAAACAGGGTTCATCTGGAAACACCATATATTTT; CDR3 protein: CASSPKQGSSGNTIYF
clone size: NA; V gene: TRBV2; D gene: NA; J gene: TRBJ1-5; CDR3 DNA: TGTGCCAGCAATATCGACACTCAGCCCCAGCATTTT; CDR3 protein: CASNIDTQPQHF
clone size: once; V gene: TRBV23-1; D gene: TRBD1; J gene: TRBJ1-2; CDR3 DNA: TGCGCCAGCAATCTACCACCCGATAAACAGGGGATGGGTGACTATGGCTACACCTTC; CDR3 protein: CASNLPPDKQGMGDYGYTF
clone size: NA; V gene: TRBV5-4; D gene: NA; J gene: TRBJ1-6; CDR3 DNA: TGTGCCAGCAGCTCCGGCCCGGGGGAAGGTTCACCCCTCCACTTT; CDR3 protein: CASSSGPGEGSPLHF